This T cell receptor beta chain was captured in a study of T cells after yellow fever vaccination. TCRdb reprocessed the 5' RACE reads via MiXCR and lists one record per CDR3 protein. In the table there are a few hundred thousand distinct CDR3 sequences, 10% to 15% of which are singletons. This CDR3 has 13 residues. Trimming cost V 3 bases and J 4 bases; bases outside gene matches: 3. Germline lookup yields CDR1 DFQATT and CDR2 SNEGSKA (reference sequence). The rearrangement uses TRBV20-1 and TRBJ2-7, with 10 nucleotides matching TRBD2. Sample: CD4+ T cells sorted from PBMCs, taken 45 days after the yellow fever booster vaccination. The origin of this receptor is a man between 25 and 39 years old who received the YFV17D yellow fever vaccine. As DNA, the CDR3 is TGCAGTGCTAGCGGGACTAGCGTGTACGAGCAGTACTTC. Translation gives CSASGTSVYEQYF.